The 10 T cell receptor beta chains in this list originate from one sample, sequenced in a study of neurological immune-mediated disorders. TCRdb re-called the 5' RACE reads with MiXCR, one entry per CDR3 protein. This table has under 35,000 distinct CDR3 sequences, approximately 12% appearing once. Specified time point: technical triplicate 2. Sequencing was performed on CD4+ T cells from blood. These receptors all stem from a female donor with HTLV-1-associated myelopathy (HAM/TSP).

This clonotype was picked up many times. V and J are TRBV6-5 and TRBJ2-7, with D possibly TRBD2 on 6 matching bases. Germline CDR1 MNHEY, CDR2 SVGAGI. With 2 bases removed from V and 4 bases from J, the gap between germline ends came to 9 bases. The CDR3 contains 13 residues. The CDR3 DNA is TGTGCCAGCAGTTACCCAGGGACTTACGAGCAGTACTTC. Translated: CASSYPGTYEQYF.

As to this clonotype: In this CDR3 the conserved last residue, phenylalanine or tryptophan, is missing, so a read error is likely. This CDR3 reads CASSAERVGTEQFV. The CDR3 nucleotides are TGTGCCAGCTCCGCTGAGCGCGTTGGAACTGAGCAGTTCGTC. This chain connects TRBV5-6 to TRBJ2-1; D unresolved. Germline lookup yields CDR1 SGHDT and CDR2 YYEEEE. The CDR3 runs to 14 residues. Trimming removed 7 bases at V and 9 bases at J, with 20 bases between.

This clonotype was seen ten or more times. The chain couples TRBV20-1 to TRBJ2-3, with a weak D call TRBD2 (5 bases). CDR1 and CDR2 from the germline V gene are DFQATT and SNEGSKA (reference sequence). The CDR3 sequence is 14 residues long. Deletions cut 0 bases from V and 2 bases from J, with 9 bases between. CDR3 residues: CSARDELATDTQYF. CDR3 sequence (DNA): TGCAGTGCTAGAGATGAGCTAGCCACAGATACGCAGTATTTT.

This clonotype showed up many times. The J gene is TRBJ1-3, the V gene TRBV19, with a tentative D call TRBD1 (5 bases). The ends were cut back, 2 bases at V and 0 bases at J, with 11 bases in the middle. Germline V gene data show CDR1 as LNHDA and CDR2 as SQIVND (reference sequence). The CDR3 totals 16 residues. CDR3 nucleotide sequence: TGTGCCAGTAGTATATCGCGACAGAGCTCTGGAAACACCATATATTTT. It yields the protein CASSISRQSSGNTIYF.

Many counts were recorded for this clonotype. The chain has TRBV7-2 and TRBJ2-3, with D maybe TRBD2 (6 bases). Germline V gives CDR1 SGHTA, CDR2 FQGNSA. The CDR3 consists of 16 residues. V dropped 3 bases and J dropped 4 bases, with 17 bases sitting between them. The CDR3 sequence: CASSFSGRGTPDTQYF. The CDR3 DNA sequence: TGTGCCAGCAGCTTTAGCGGTCGAGGCACACCAGATACGCAGTATTTT.

The table lists this clonotype with a count of one. Likely a read error: the CDR3 ends without its conserved phenylalanine or tryptophan. J is TRBJ2-1 and V is TRBV7-3, with D unresolved. CDR3 length equals 12 residues. CDR1 SGHTA and CDR2 FQGTGA come from the germline V gene. Trimming cost V 2 bases and J 9 bases, with 8 bases left between them. The chain's CDR3 is CASSLGESEQFI. Written as DNA, the CDR3 is TGTGCCAGCAGCTTAGGAGAAAGTGAGCAGTTCATC.

This clonotype was recorded many times. The chain has TRBV15 and TRBJ2-1, with 8 bases identical to TRBD1. The CDR3 has 16 residues. Germline CDR1 LNHNV, CDR2 YYDKDF (reference sequence). With V trimmed by 0 bases and J by 9 bases, 10 bases remained unmatched. The CDR3 coding sequence is TGTGCCACCAGCAGAGATTGGGCAGGGGGCAGGAGTGAGCAGTTCTTC. It codes for CATSRDWAGGRSEQFF.

Many counts were recorded for this clonotype. V and J are TRBV12-3 or TRBV12-4 and TRBJ1-1, with D perhaps TRBD1 (5 bases). V lost 8 bases and J 8 bases, leaving 18 bases between the germline ends. The CDR3 extends over 13 amino acids. CDR3 in DNA: TGTGCCAGCGGGTCGACAGTGGGTCTCGAAGCTTTCTTT. It is translated as CASGSTVGLEAFF.

This clonotype was counted ten times or more. The rearrangement uses TRBV7-2 and TRBJ2-1; 13 nucleotides line up with TRBD2. CDR1 and CDR2 (germline): SGHTA, FQGNSA. The CDR3 has 16 amino acids. After removal of 4 bases from V and 8 bases from J, the junction contained 8 bases not matched to a gene. In DNA, the CDR3 is TGTGCCAGCAGCTCCCAGGGACTAGCGGGGCCGGATGAGCAGTTCTTC. Encoded protein: CASSSQGLAGPDEQFF.

The table lists this clonotype with many counts. The chain recombines TRBV5-1 with TRBJ2-5; D gene ambiguous. The germline CDR1 and CDR2 sequences are SGHRS and YFSETQ. The CDR3 runs 14 residues. Trimming pared 7 bases from V and 5 bases from J, leaving 18 bases between. The CDR3 region is CASAPQESLETQYF. DNA for the CDR3: TGCGCCAGCGCGCCCCAAGAAAGCTTGGAGACCCAGTACTTC.